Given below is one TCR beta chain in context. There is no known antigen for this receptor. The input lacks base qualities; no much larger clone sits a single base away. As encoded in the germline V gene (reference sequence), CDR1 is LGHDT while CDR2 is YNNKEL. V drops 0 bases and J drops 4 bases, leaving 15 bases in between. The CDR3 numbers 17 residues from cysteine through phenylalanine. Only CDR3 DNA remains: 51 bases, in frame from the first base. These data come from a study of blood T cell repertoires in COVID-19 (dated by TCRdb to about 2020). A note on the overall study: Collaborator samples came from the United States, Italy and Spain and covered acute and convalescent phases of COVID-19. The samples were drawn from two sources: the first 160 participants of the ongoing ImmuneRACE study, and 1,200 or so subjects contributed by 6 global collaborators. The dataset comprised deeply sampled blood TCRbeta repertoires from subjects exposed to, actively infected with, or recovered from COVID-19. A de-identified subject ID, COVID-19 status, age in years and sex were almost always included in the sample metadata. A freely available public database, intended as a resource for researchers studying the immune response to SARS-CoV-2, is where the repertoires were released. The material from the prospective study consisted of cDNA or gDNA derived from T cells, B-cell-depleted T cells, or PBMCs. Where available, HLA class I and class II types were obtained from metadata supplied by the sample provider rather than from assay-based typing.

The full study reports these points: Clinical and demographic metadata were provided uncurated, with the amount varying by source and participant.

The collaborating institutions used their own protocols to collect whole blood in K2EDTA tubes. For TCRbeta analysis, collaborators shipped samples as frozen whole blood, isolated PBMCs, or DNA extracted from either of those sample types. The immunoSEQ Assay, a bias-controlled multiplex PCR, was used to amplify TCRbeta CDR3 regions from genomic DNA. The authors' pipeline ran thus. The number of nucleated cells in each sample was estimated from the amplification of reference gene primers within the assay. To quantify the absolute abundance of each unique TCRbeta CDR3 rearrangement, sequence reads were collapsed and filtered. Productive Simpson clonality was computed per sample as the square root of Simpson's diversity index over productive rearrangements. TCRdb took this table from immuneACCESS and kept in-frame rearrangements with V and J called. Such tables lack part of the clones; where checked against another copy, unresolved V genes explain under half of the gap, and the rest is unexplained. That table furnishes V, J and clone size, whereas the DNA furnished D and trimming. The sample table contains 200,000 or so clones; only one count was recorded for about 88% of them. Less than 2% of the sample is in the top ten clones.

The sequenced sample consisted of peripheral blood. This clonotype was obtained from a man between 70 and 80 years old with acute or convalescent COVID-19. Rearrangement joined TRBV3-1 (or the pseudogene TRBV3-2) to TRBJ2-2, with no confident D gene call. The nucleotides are TGTGCCAGCAGCCAAGATTTAAGGAGAATAGGCACCGGGGAGCTGTTTTTT. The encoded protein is CASSQDLRRIGTGELFF.